Listed below are T cell receptor beta chains from one sample, sequenced in a study of blood T cell repertoires in COVID-19. TCRdb keeps only in-frame clones here, not all; method: immunoSEQ multiplex PCR. The sample has 110,000 or so clones, more than 80% seen once. What was sequenced was peripheral blood. The receptors shown here come from a man between 70 and 80 years old with active or convalescent COVID-19. CDR3s include the opening cysteine and the closing phenylalanine or tryptophan. Each record gives: J gene, V gene, clone size, D gene, CDR3 DNA, CDR3 protein. A D gene is named only where the DNA matches it firmly. Clone sizes are given selectively: once, few, many, or a class where the clone is expanded.

>TRBJ2-7|TRBV3-1/TRBV3-2|few|TRBD2
TGTGCCAGTGGACTAGCGGGAGGGCTTCAGTACTTC
CASGLAGGLQYF
>TRBJ2-2|TRBV7-9|-|TRBD2
TGTGCCAGCAGCTTGCTAGCGGGAGACACCGGGGAGCTGTTTTTT
CASSLLAGDTGELFF
>TRBJ1-1|TRBV3-1/TRBV3-2|-|TRBD1
TGTGCCAGCAGCCAAGAGGGGACAGGAGGTTTCTTT
CASSQEGTGGFF
>TRBJ1-4|TRBV30|-|-
TGTGCCTGGGCCGCAGGGAGGCCTGTAGATAGGCTGTTTTTT
CAWAAGRPVDRLFF
>TRBJ2-5|TRBV5-4|-|-
TGTGCCAGCAGCCCGGCGGCTCAAGAGACCCAGTACTTC
CASSPAAQETQYF
>TRBJ1-4|TRBV28|-|-
TGTGCCAGCAGTTTAGGCGCCACCGGGAGAGAAAAACTGTTTTTT
CASSLGATGREKLFF
>TRBJ2-5|TRBV14|-|-
TGTGCCAGCAGCGAAGGATGGCAGTGGTACCAAGAGACCCAGTACTTC
CASSEGWQWYQETQYF
>TRBJ1-2|TRBV19|-|-
TGTGCCAGTGTGGATGACAGCTATGGCTACACCTTC
CASVDDSYGYTF
>TRBJ1-2|TRBV27|-|TRBD1
TGTGCCAGCAGTTTGCGCCTGGTACCGGGACAGGGGGTCTCAAACTATGGCTACACCTTC
CASSLRLVPGQGVSNYGYTF
>TRBJ1-4|TRBV28|few|-
TGTGCCAGCAGTCTTCGGCGGGGGGATGAAAAACTGTTTTTT
CASSLRRGDEKLFF
>TRBJ1-2|TRBV6-5|-|-
TGTGCCAGCAGTTACTCCTCAGACAGAAACTATGGCTACACCTTC
CASSYSSDRNYGYTF
>TRBJ2-1|TRBV19|-|-
TGTGCCAGTCATAGGGGGAATCGCAATGAGCAGTTCTTC
CASHRGNRNEQFF
>TRBJ2-3|TRBV2|-|-
TGTGCCAGCAGTGCTACCTTAGCGGCGCAGTATTTT
CASSATLAAQYF
>TRBJ2-5|TRBV18|-|-
TGTGCCAGCTCACCGGACTGGAAACAGGAGACCCAGTACTTC
CASSPDWKQETQYF
>TRBJ2-5|TRBV19|-|TRBD2
TGTGCCAGTAATCTAGCGGCGGGCGGGACCCAGTACTTC
CASNLAAGGTQYF
>TRBJ2-7|TRBV29-1|-|TRBD1
TGCAGCGTCCGACGGGGAACAGGGGGAGGAGAGCAGTACTTC
CSVRRGTGGGEQYF
>TRBJ2-1|TRBV19|-|-
TGTGCCAGTAGTATATTAAGAGCGGGTGGAGATAGTAATGAGCAGTTCTTC
CASSILRAGGDSNEQFF
>TRBJ2-7|TRBV7-9|-|-
TGTGCCAGCAGCCTGGTGGACGGGACCTACGAGCAGTACTTC
CASSLVDGTYEQYF
>TRBJ1-4|TRBV4-1|-|-
TGCGCCAGCAGCCAAGATACCCGACCTCTCCGAGGGGAAAAACTGTTTTTT
CASSQDTRPLRGEKLFF
>TRBJ1-1|TRBV7-2|-|TRBD1
TGTGCCAGCAGCGCCGGGACAGGGAACTCTGAAGCTTTCTTT
CASSAGTGNSEAFF
>TRBJ2-7|TRBV19|once|-
TGTGCCAGTAGTATAGGTGTAGCCGCCTTTTACGAGCAGTACTTC
CASSIGVAAFYEQYF
>TRBJ2-1|TRBV28|few|TRBD2
TGTGCCAGCAGTTTTGTACTAGCGGGAGAAAGTTACTACAATGAGCAGTTCTTC
CASSFVLAGESYYNEQFF
>TRBJ1-1|TRBV10-3|-|TRBD1
TGTGCCATCAGAGAGACAGGGGAAGCTTTCTTT
CAIRETGEAFF